This T cell receptor beta chain comes out of a study of blood T cell repertoires in COVID-19 (dated by TCRdb to the early 2020s). For the wider study: Collaborator samples came from the United States, Italy and Spain and covered acute and convalescent phases of COVID-19. The prospective study material was composed of cDNA or gDNA derived from T cells, B-cell-depleted T cells, or PBMCs. Deeply sampled blood TCRbeta repertoires from subjects exposed to, actively infected with, or recovered from COVID-19 were included in the dataset. The repertoires were made available in a free public database intended to serve as a resource for research on the immune response to SARS-CoV-2. Samples came from the ongoing ImmuneRACE study (first 160 participants) plus 1,254 subjects from 6 global collaborators. The sample metadata nearly always contained a de-identified subject ID, COVID-19 status, age in years and sex. Where HLA class I and class II types were available, the types were taken from metadata supplied by the sample provider, not from assay-based typing.

CDR1 and CDR2 are drawn from the germline V gene (reference sequence): SGHNT, YYREEE. At the junction V is shortened by 1 base and J by 2 bases, with 12 bases in between. The CDR3 runs 15 amino acids, cysteine and phenylalanine included. The DNA shown is the 45-base CDR3, in frame from base 1. TCRbeta CDR3 regions were amplified from genomic DNA by means of the immunoSEQ Assay, a bias-controlled multiplex PCR. In the authors' own workflow: The number of nucleated cells in each sample was estimated from the amplification of reference gene primers within the assay. To quantify the absolute abundance of each unique TCRbeta CDR3 rearrangement, sequence reads were collapsed and filtered. Productive Simpson clonality was computed per sample as the square root of Simpson's diversity index over productive rearrangements. TCRdb obtained this table from immuneACCESS and retained in-frame rearrangements with V and J assigned. These tables miss some clones; where compared with another copy, unresolved V genes account for less than half of the shortfall, and the remainder is unexplained. From that table come the V and J calls and clone size; the DNA was used to work out D and trimming. This sample is represented by 95,000 or so clones; under 85% of them were singletons. Roughly 22% of the sample is in the top ten clones.

Beyond this particular receptor, the publication reports: Clinical and demographic metadata were provided uncurated, with the amount varying by source and participant.

Whole blood was collected in K2EDTA tubes by collaborating institutions according to the institutions' own protocols. For TCRbeta analysis, collaborators shipped samples as frozen whole blood, isolated PBMCs, or DNA extracted from either of those sample types. This clone was counted only a few times. Its recognized antigen is unknown. Base qualities are missing; no much larger clone stands one base away. Sequencing was carried out using peripheral blood. The receptor comes from a human donor in a cohort sampled during active COVID-19. The sequence links TRBV5-4 to TRBJ1-2; D gene: possibly TRBD1, on 6 matching bases. The CDR3 loop reads CASSLQQGANYGYTF. The DNA sequence is as follows: TGTGCCAGCAGCTTGCAACAGGGTGCGAACTATGGCTACACCTTC.